This T cell receptor beta chain derives from a study of blood T cell repertoires in COVID-19. Study overall: Nucleic acid was either cDNA or gDNA, and it came from T cells, B-cell-depleted T cells, or PBMCs.

CDR3 length: 11 amino acids. The ends were cut back, 11 bases at V and 1 base at J, with 8 bases in the middle. CDR1 ENHRY and CDR2 SYGVKD come from the germline V gene. Study processing details: Estimates of nucleated cell counts were drawn from the amplification of reference gene primers. Method: immunoSEQ multiplex PCR; TCRdb's copy keeps in-frame clones and lacks some. Clone size and the V and J calls come from that table; the DNA yielded D and trimming. The sample lists roughly 56,000 clones; around 91% were seen once. What was sequenced was peripheral blood. The receptor was isolated from a man aged 55 to 70 with active COVID-19. The chain recombines TRBV10-3 with TRBJ2-5, with D possibly matching TRBD2 (6 bases). The CDR3 sequence: CAAGTQETQYF. The CDR3 bases are TGTGCCGCGGGGACCCAAGAGACCCAGTACTTC.